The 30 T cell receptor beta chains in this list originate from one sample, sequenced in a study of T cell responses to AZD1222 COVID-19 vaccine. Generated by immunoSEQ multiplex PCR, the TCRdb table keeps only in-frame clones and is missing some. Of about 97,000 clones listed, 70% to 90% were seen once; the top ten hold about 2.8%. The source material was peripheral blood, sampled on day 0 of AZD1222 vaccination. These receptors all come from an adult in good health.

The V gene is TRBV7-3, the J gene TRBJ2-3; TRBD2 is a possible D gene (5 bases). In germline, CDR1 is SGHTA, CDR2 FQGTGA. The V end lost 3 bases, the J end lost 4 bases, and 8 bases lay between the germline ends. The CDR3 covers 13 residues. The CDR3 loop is CASSFASPDTQYF. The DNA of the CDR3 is TGTGCCAGCAGCTTCGCTAGCCCAGATACGCAGTATTTT.

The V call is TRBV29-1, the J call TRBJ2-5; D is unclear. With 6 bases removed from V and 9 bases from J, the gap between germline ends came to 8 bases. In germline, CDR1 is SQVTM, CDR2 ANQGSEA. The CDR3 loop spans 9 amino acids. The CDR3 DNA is TGCAGCGTCCCCGGGTCCCAGTACTTC. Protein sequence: CSVPGSQYF.

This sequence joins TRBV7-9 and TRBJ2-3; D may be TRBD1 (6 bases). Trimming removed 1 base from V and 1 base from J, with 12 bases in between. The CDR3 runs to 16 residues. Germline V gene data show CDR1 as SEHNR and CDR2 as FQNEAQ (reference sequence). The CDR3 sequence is CASSLVVAGGTDTQYF. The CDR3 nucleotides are TGTGCCAGCAGCTTAGTAGTAGCAGGGGGCACAGATACGCAGTATTTT. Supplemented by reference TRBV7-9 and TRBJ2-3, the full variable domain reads DTGVSQNPRHKITKRGQNVTFRCDPISEHNRLYWYRQTLGQGPEFLTYFQNEAQLEKSRLLSDRFSAERPKGSFSTLEIQRTEQGDSAMYLCASSLVVAGGTDTQYFGPGTRLTVL.

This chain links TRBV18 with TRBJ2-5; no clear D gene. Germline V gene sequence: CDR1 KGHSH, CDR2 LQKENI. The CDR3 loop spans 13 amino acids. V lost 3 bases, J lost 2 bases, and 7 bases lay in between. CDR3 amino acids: CASSPDGQETQYF. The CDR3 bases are TGTGCCAGCTCACCGGACGGGCAAGAGACCCAGTACTTC.

The CDR3 DNA reads as TGCGCCAGCAGCCAAGATTGGGGGGGTTGGGAAAAACTGTTTTTT. This gives the protein CASSQDWGGWEKLFF. This chain connects TRBV4-3 to TRBJ1-4, with D possibly TRBD1 on 5 matching bases. Trimming took off 0 bases at V and 8 bases at J, with 13 bases between the two ends. The CDR3 extends over 15 amino acids. Germline assignment: CDR1 LGHNA and CDR2 YSLEER.

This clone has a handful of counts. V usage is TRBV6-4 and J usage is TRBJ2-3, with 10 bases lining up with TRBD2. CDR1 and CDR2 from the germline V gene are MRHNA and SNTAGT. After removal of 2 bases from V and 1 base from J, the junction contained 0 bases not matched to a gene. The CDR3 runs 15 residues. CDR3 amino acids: CASSDGTSGTDTQYF. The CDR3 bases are TGTGCCAGCAGTGACGGGACTAGCGGCACAGATACGCAGTATTTT.

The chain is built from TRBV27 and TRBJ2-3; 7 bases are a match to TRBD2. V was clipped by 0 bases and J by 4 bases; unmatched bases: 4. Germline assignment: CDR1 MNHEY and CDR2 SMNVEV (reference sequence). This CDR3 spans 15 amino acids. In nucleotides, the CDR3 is TGTGCCAGCAGTTTATCGAACCGGGAGGCAGATACGCAGTATTTT. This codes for CASSLSNREADTQYF.

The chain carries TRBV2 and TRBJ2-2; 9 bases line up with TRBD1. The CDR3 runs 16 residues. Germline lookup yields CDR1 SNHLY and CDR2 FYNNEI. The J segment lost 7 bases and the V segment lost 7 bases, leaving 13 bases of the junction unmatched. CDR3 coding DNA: TGTGCCAGCAAGCCCTCCCGGGACAGGGTAGACGGGGAGCTGTTTTTT. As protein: CASKPSRDRVDGELFF.

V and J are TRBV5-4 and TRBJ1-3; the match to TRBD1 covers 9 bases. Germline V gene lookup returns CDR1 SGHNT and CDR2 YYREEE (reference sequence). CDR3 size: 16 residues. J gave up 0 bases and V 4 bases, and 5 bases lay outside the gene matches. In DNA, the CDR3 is TGTGCCAGCAGCGTCGGACAGGGGACCTCTGGAAACACCATATATTTT. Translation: CASSVGQGTSGNTIYF.

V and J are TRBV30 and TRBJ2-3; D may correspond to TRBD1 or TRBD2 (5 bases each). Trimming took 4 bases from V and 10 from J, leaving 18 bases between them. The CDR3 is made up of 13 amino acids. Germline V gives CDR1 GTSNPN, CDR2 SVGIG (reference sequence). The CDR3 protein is CAWITHTRGAQYF. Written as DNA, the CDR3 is TGTGCCTGGATAACTCACACCCGGGGCGCGCAGTATTTT.

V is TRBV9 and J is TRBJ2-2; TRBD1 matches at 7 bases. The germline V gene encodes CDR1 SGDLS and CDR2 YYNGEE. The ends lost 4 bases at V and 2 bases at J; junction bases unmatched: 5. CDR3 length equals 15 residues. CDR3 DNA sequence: TGTGCCAGCAGCCCCGGGACAGTAAACACCGGGGAGCTGTTTTTT. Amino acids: CASSPGTVNTGELFF.

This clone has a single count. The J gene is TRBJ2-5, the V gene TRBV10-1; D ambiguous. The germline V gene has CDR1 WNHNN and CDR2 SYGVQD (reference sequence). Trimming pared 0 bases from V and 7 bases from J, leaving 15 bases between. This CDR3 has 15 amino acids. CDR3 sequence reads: CASSESTDPARTQYF. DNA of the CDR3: TGCGCCAGCAGTGAGTCGACGGACCCAGCCCGGACCCAGTACTTC.

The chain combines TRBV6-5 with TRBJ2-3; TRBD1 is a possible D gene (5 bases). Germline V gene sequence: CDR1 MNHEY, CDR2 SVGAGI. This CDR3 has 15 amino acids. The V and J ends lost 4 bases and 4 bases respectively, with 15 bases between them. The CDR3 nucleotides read TGTGCCAGCAGTTCGTGGACAAGTGGTTCAGATACGCAGTATTTT. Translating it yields CASSSWTSGSDTQYF.

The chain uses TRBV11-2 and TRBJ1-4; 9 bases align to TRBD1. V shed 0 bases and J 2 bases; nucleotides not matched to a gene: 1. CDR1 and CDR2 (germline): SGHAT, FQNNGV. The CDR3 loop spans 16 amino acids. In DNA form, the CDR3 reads TGTGCCAGCAGCTTAGAAGGACAGGGGACTAATGAAAAACTGTTTTTT. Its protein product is CASSLEGQGTNEKLFF.

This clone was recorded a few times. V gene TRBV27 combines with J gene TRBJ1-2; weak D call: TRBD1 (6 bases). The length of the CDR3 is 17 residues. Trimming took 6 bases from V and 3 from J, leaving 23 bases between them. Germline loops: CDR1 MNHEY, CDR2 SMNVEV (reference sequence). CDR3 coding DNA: TGTGCCAGCAGCCCCACTGCCCGGGGGGCAGGACACTATGGCTACACCTTC. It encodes CASSPTARGAGHYGYTF.

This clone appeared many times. In nucleotides, the CDR3 is TGTGCCAGTAGTATAGATATCTCAGCCGGGGAGCTGTTTTTT. Translating it yields CASSIDISAGELFF. The rearrangement joins TRBV19 to TRBJ2-2; D ambiguous. The CDR3 extends over 14 amino acids. V lost 0 bases to trimming and J lost 6 bases, with 8 bases between them. The V gene's germline CDR1 is LNHDA and CDR2 SQIVND (reference sequence).

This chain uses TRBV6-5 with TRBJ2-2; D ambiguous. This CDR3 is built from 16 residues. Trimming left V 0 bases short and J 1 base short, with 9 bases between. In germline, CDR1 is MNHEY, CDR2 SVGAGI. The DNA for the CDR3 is TGTGCCAGCAGTTACTCGAAGGGTAGGAACACCGGGGAGCTGTTTTTT. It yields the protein CASSYSKGRNTGELFF.

The CDR3 protein is CASPLREGNTIYF. As DNA, the CDR3 is TGTGCCAGCCCACTAAGGGAGGGAAACACCATATATTTT. The chain combines TRBV6-5 with TRBJ1-3; the D is unclear. Trimming removed 8 bases from V and 4 bases from J, with 12 bases in between. Germline-derived CDR1 and CDR2 are MNHEY and SVGAGI. This CDR3 has 13 amino acids.

This CDR3 is CASSLSRGESSYNEQFF. The CDR3 DNA is TGTGCCAGCAGCTTATCTCGGGGGGAGAGCTCCTACAATGAGCAGTTCTTC. The rearrangement links TRBV7-2 to TRBJ2-1; 7 bases line up with TRBD2. Germline CDR1 and CDR2: SGHTA and FQGNSA. The trim removed 2 bases at V and 0 bases at J, leaving 7 bases unmatched. The CDR3 runs to 17 residues.

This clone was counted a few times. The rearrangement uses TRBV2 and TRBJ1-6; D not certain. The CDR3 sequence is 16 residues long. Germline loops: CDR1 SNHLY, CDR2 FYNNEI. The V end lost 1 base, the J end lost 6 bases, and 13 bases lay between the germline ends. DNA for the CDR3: TGTGCCAGCAGTGAAGAACCCGGGGTCTTTAATTCACCCCTCCACTTT. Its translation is CASSEEPGVFNSPLHF.

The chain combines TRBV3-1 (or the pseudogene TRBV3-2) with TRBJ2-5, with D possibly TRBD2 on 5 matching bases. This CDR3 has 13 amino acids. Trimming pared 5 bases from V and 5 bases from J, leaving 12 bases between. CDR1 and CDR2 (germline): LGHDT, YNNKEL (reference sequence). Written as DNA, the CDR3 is TGTGCCAGCAGCTCGACTAACGTGGAGACCCAGTACTTC. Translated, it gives CASSSTNVETQYF.

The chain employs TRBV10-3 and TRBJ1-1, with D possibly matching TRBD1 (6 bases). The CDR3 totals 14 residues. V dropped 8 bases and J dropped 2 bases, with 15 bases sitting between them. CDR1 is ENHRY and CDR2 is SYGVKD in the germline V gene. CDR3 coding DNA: TGTGCCATCGCGGGGGAGGGGGGTAACACTGAAGCTTTCTTT. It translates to CAIAGEGGNTEAFF.

The CDR3 coding sequence is TGTGCCACCTATCCAGGACAGGGCGAAGAAGCTTTCTTT. The encoded protein is CATYPGQGEEAFF. The gene calls are TRBV10-3 and TRBJ1-1, with 8 nucleotides matching TRBD1. This CDR3 region has 13 residues. Per germline, CDR1 ENHRY and CDR2 SYGVKD. V lost 10 bases to trimming and J lost 8 bases; unmatched junction nucleotides: 12.

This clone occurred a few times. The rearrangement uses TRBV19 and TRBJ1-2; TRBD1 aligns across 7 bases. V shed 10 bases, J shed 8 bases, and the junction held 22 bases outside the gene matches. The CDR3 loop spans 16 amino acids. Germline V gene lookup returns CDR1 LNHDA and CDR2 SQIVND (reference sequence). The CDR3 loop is CATPKLSITGVEGYTF. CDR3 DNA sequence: TGTGCCACTCCGAAACTCTCGATTACAGGGGTAGAGGGCTACACCTTC.

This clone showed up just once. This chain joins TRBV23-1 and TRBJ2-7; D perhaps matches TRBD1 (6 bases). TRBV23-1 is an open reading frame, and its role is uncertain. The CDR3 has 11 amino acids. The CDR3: CPGDILYEQYF. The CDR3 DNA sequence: TGCCCCGGGGACATCCTTTACGAGCAGTACTTC.

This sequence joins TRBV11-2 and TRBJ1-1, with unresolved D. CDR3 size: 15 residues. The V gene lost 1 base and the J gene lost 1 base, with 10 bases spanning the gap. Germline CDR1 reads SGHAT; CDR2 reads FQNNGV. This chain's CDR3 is CASSLVRQKNTEAFF. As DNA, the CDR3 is TGTGCCAGCAGCTTAGTAAGGCAGAAGAACACTGAAGCTTTCTTT.

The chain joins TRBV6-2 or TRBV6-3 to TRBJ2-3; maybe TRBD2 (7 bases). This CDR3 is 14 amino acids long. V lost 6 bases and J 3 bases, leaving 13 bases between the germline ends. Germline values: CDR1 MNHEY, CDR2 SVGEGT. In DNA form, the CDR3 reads TGTGCCAGCAGCCAAGGGGGGGGAACAGATACGCAGTATTTT. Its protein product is CASSQGGGTDTQYF.

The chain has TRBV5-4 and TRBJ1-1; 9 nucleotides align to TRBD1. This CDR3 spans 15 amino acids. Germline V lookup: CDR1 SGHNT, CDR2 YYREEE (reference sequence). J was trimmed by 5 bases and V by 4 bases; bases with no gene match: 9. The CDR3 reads CASSPFGQGRTEAFF. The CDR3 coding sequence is TGTGCCAGCAGCCCATTCGGACAGGGGAGGACTGAAGCTTTCTTT.

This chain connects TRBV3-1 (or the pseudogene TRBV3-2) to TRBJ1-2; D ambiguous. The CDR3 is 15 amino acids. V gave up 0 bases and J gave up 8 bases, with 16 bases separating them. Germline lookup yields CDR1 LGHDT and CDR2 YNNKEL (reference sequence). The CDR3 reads CASSQDLGVLEGYTF. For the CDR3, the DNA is TGTGCCAGCAGCCAAGACCTGGGTGTACTAGAGGGCTACACCTTC.

As DNA, the CDR3 is TGTGCCAGCAGCTCGGGGACAGGGGGCGGGCGCACTGAAGCTTTCTTT. Its translation is CASSSGTGGGRTEAFF. The chain recombines TRBV7-8 with TRBJ1-1; 12 bases map to TRBD1. Germline assignment: CDR1 SGHVS and CDR2 FQNEAQ. This CDR3 region has 16 residues. Germline trimming cut 4 bases from V and 4 bases from J; bases unmatched to any gene: 7.